This T cell receptor beta chain was sequenced for a study of cytomegalovirus exposure and HLA in healthy donors. Findings and caveats of the study: The HLA-A and HLA-B alleles of most subjects were reportedly predicted accurately from TCR beta sequences.

Losses at the gene ends were 2 bases for V and 3 bases for J; bases not matched to a gene: 0. This CDR3 spans 12 amino acids. CDR1 is GTSNPN, CDR2 SVGIG, per germline (reference sequence). The PCR had 60 Vbeta and 13 Jbeta primers. Only in-frame clones appear in the TCRdb table, and some are missing; sequencing was by immunoSEQ multiplex PCR. The sample lists tens of thousands of clones, approximately 7.6% occurring once. About this clone itself: Its antigen is unidentified.

The clonotype comes from a man over 45 in good health and CMV-seronegative. Sequencing was performed on PBMCs. The genes are TRBV30 and TRBJ2-7; 8 bases fit TRBD2. CDR3 nucleotides: TGTGCCTGGAGTACTAGCGGCTACGAGCAGTACTTC. It encodes CAWSTSGYEQYF.